This passage covers 25 T cell receptor beta chains from one sample sequenced in a study of PD-1 blockade in classical Hodgkin lymphoma. Time point described: cycle 4 day 1 (C4D1), after 6 weeks of nivolumab. Each patient's relapse followed autologous stem cell transplantation, and brentuximab vedotin exposure varied. The repertoire was sequenced with immunoSEQ multiplex PCR; TCRdb's copy has only in-frame clones and lacks some. Among tens of thousands of clones listed, 80% were seen once. The sequencing used peripheral blood mononuclear cells (PBMCs), collected before the fourth cycle of nivolumab. These receptors were taken from a human donor with classical Hodgkin lymphoma.

J is TRBJ2-3 and V is TRBV6-5; TRBD2 might be the D (6 bases). Germline V gives CDR1 MNHEY, CDR2 SVGAGI. The V and J ends lost 6 bases and 5 bases respectively, with 18 bases between them. This CDR3 region has 15 residues. DNA of the CDR3: TGTGCCAGCAGATCCCAATGGGGGGTGATAGATACGCAGTATTTT. It is translated as CASRSQWGVIDTQYF.

This rearrangement joins TRBV9 to TRBJ1-2; maybe TRBD1 (6 bases). The CDR3 covers 16 residues. Trimming took 4 bases from V and 0 from J, leaving 16 bases between them. CDR1 is SGDLS and CDR2 is YYNGEE in the germline V gene. CDR3 residues: CASSPHGDNTNYGYTF. CDR3 sequence (DNA): TGTGCCAGCAGCCCCCACGGGGACAATACTAACTATGGCTACACCTTC.

V is TRBV5-1 and J is TRBJ1-2, with 7 bases identical to TRBD1. Germline CDR1 and CDR2: SGHRS and YFSETQ. The junction had 8 bases not matched to a gene; V was cut back by 4 bases and J by 5 bases. This CDR3 comprises 14 residues. The CDR3 protein is CASSPGTAAYGYTF. The CDR3 nucleotides are TGCGCCAGCAGCCCGGGGACAGCTGCATATGGCTACACCTTC.

The CDR3 is CASSLGTTSGTKYF. The CDR3 DNA sequence: TGTGCCAGCAGCTTAGGAACGACTAGCGGGACTAAGTACTTC. The V call is TRBV11-2, the J call TRBJ2-4, with 11 bases that match TRBD2. With V trimmed by 1 base and J by 14 bases, 7 bases remained unmatched. The germline gives CDR1 SGHAT, CDR2 FQNNGV. The CDR3 length is 14 residues.

The chain couples TRBV13 to TRBJ2-3; TRBD2 is a possible D gene (6 bases). Germline CDR1 is PRHDT and CDR2 is FYEKMQ (reference sequence). This CDR3 is built from 15 residues. The V gene lost 2 bases and the J gene lost 1 base, with 10 bases spanning the gap. CDR3 nucleotides: TGTGCCAGCAGCTTACGCGGGATCCGCACAGATACGCAGTATTTT. Translated, it gives CASSLRGIRTDTQYF.

V is TRBV2 and J is TRBJ2-7; perhaps TRBD2 as D (6 bases). The V gene's germline CDR1 is SNHLY and CDR2 FYNNEI. CDR3 size: 14 residues. Trimming pared 8 bases from V and 5 bases from J, leaving 19 bases between. As DNA, the CDR3 is TGTGCCAGCCCAAAAACTAGCCTAACTGACGAGCAGTACTTC. Amino acid sequence: CASPKTSLTDEQYF.

The rearrangement uses TRBV30 and TRBJ2-2; 7 bases line up with TRBD1. The ends lost 5 bases at V and 3 bases at J; junction bases unmatched: 3. The CDR3 sequence is 13 residues long. CDR1 and CDR2 from the germline V gene are GTSNPN and SVGIG (reference sequence). For the CDR3, the DNA is TGTGCCTGGCTCACAGGGGACACCGGGGAGCTGTTTTTT. Translation gives CAWLTGDTGELFF.

The rearrangement uses TRBV7-9 and TRBJ1-1, with D maybe TRBD1 (5 bases). The ends were cut back, 1 base at V and 7 bases at J, with 7 bases in the middle. This CDR3 comprises 12 residues. Looked up from germline, CDR1 is SEHNR and CDR2 is FQNEAQ (reference sequence). The CDR3 region is CASSLGTSEAFF. CDR3 nucleotide sequence: TGTGCCAGCAGCTTAGGGACAAGTGAAGCTTTCTTT.

The chain couples TRBV29-1 to TRBJ1-2; TRBD1 is a possible D gene (5 bases). This CDR3 comprises 12 residues. Trimming stripped 4 bases from V and 0 bases from J, with 6 bases between. The germline V gene has CDR1 SQVTM and CDR2 ANQGSEA. This CDR3 is CSVAGTNYGYTF. The CDR3 DNA follows: TGCAGCGTTGCAGGGACTAACTATGGCTACACCTTC.

In its sample, this clone was seen a few times. This chain uses TRBV10-3 with TRBJ2-1; TRBD1 or TRBD2 may be the D gene (5 bases each). This CDR3 region has 16 residues. Between the trimmed V and J ends, which lost 0 bases and 1 base, there was a span of 10 bases. Germline V CDR1 and CDR2: ENHRY, SYGVKD. The CDR3 nucleotides read TGTGCCATCAGTGAGTCGAGAGGGGAATCCTACAATGAGCAGTTCTTC. Encoded protein: CAISESRGESYNEQFF.

The chain links TRBV6-1 to TRBJ2-3, with no clear D. Germline assignment: CDR1 MNHNS and CDR2 SASEGT. This CDR3 is 15 amino acids long. The germline V and J ends were trimmed by 1 base and 6 bases, with 14 bases remaining between them. CDR3 nucleotides: TGTGCCAGCAGTGAAGTAAGACTCGTCTGGGATACGCAGTATTTT. Amino acids: CASSEVRLVWDTQYF.

The V and J genes are TRBV28 and TRBJ1-4; D is uncertain. The CDR3 is 12 amino acids. Per germline, CDR1 MDHEN and CDR2 SYDVKM. Trimming left V 6 bases short and J 8 bases short, with 10 bases between. CDR3 protein: CASRVVGEKLFF. The CDR3 DNA follows: TGTGCCAGCAGGGTAGTAGGGGAAAAACTGTTTTTT.

The J gene is TRBJ2-3, the V gene TRBV2; D uncertain. Germline V lookup: CDR1 SNHLY, CDR2 FYNNEI. The V gene lost 4 bases and the J gene lost 4 bases, with 3 bases spanning the gap. CDR3 length: 11 amino acids. CDR3 amino acids: CASSGADTQYF. CDR3 DNA: TGTGCCAGCAGTGGTGCAGATACGCAGTATTTT.

The chain links TRBV5-4 to TRBJ2-7, with 10 bases that match TRBD1. CDR3 length equals 15 residues. Germline V gene data show CDR1 as SGHNT and CDR2 as YYREEE (reference sequence). V was clipped by 6 bases and J by 2 bases; unmatched bases: 8. DNA for the CDR3: TGTGCCAGCACCCGATTGACAGGGGGCACCTACGAGCAGTACTTC. Protein product: CASTRLTGGTYEQYF. The variable domain in full, completed from reference TRBV5-4 and TRBJ2-7, reads ETGVTQSPTHLIKTRGQQVTLRCSSQSGHNTVSWYQQALGQGPQFIFQYYREEENGRGNFPPRFSGLQFPNYSSELNVNALELDDSALYLCASTRLTGGTYEQYFGPGTRLTVT.

This clone was seen more than once but under ten times. V usage is TRBV30 and J usage is TRBJ1-1; D uncertain. The CDR3 extends over 12 amino acids. The germline CDR1 and CDR2 sequences are GTSNPN and SVGIG (reference sequence). V lost 0 bases and J 7 bases, leaving 9 bases between the germline ends. Here the CDR3 DNA reads TGTGCCTGGAGTGTACACGGGATTGAAGCTTTCTTT. Its translation is CAWSVHGIEAFF.

The chain links TRBV5-6 to TRBJ2-5, with 10 bases lining up with TRBD1. V shed 4 bases, J shed 7 bases, and the junction held 10 bases outside the gene matches. CDR1 and CDR2 (germline): SGHDT, YYEEEE. The CDR3 totals 15 residues. The CDR3 nucleotides are TGTGCCAGCAGCGAGGACAGGGGGTTTCTGGGGACCCAGTACTTC. This encodes CASSEDRGFLGTQYF.

V usage is TRBV7-3 and J usage is TRBJ2-5; TRBD1 matches 10 bases. V gave up 5 bases and J gave up 5 bases; unmatched junction bases: 5. The CDR3 length is 14 residues. Germline CDR1 is SGHTA and CDR2 is FQGTGA. The CDR3 sequence is CASSATGGWETQYF. CDR3 nucleotide sequence: TGTGCCAGCAGCGCGACAGGGGGCTGGGAGACCCAGTACTTC.

The chain carries TRBV15 and TRBJ1-6; no reliable D call. V lost 8 bases and J 7 bases, leaving 9 bases between the germline ends. Germline CDR1 and CDR2: LNHNV and YYDKDF (reference sequence). The CDR3 totals 12 residues. CDR3: CATRASNSPLHF. The CDR3 DNA is TGTGCCACCCGGGCCTCGAATTCACCCCTCCACTTT.

The chain carries TRBV5-8 and TRBJ2-3; D is unclear. The CDR3 contains 14 residues. The germline V gene encodes CDR1 SGHTS and CDR2 YDEGEE. Trimming pared 2 bases from V and 4 bases from J, leaving 11 bases between. The CDR3 region has the DNA TGTGCCAGCAGCTTATTGGGTTCGTCAGATACGCAGTATTTT. Translating it yields CASSLLGSSDTQYF.

V gene TRBV11-3 combines with J gene TRBJ2-3, with D possibly matching TRBD2 (5 bases). CDR3 length: 18 amino acids. Germline V gene sequence: CDR1 SGHNT, CDR2 YENEEA. Trimming left V 5 bases short and J 0 bases short, with 21 bases between. In DNA, the CDR3 is TGTGCCAGCAGCAAACGCGTAGCGCCAGGCTTAAGCACAGATACGCAGTATTTT. Its protein is CASSKRVAPGLSTDTQYF.

The rearrangement uses TRBV9 and TRBJ1-3; D not certain. Germline V CDR1 and CDR2: SGDLS, YYNGEE. This CDR3 comprises 15 residues. V gave up 6 bases and J gave up 0 bases, with 13 bases separating them. The CDR3 region is CASNTGPSSGNTIYF. The CDR3, as DNA: TGTGCCAGCAATACGGGCCCCAGCTCTGGAAACACCATATATTTT.

The count of this clone is one. This rearrangement joins TRBV9 to TRBJ2-7, with 7 bases that match TRBD1. Germline V gene lookup returns CDR1 SGDLS and CDR2 YYNGEE. This CDR3 comprises 16 residues. V shed 4 bases and J 0 bases; nucleotides not matched to a gene: 10. The DNA for the CDR3 is TGTGCCAGCAGCCCCTCCAACAGGGGCGACTCCTACGAGCAGTACTTC. It yields the protein CASSPSNRGDSYEQYF.

This clone came up a few times. The chain couples TRBV5-1 to TRBJ1-2, with a possible D match to TRBD1 (5 bases). The CDR3 sequence is 15 residues long. Between the trimmed V and J ends, which lost 2 bases and 3 bases, there was a span of 14 bases. Per the germline V gene, CDR1 is SGHRS and CDR2 is YFSETQ. The CDR3 sequence is CASSFDQGTYYGYTF. CDR3 DNA sequence: TGCGCCAGCAGCTTCGACCAGGGCACATACTATGGCTACACCTTC.

V is TRBV7-9 and J is TRBJ2-7; D unclear. Germline CDR1 reads SEHNR; CDR2 reads FQNEAQ (reference sequence). The CDR3 loop spans 16 amino acids. Trimming left V 1 base short and J 1 base short, with 14 bases between. CDR3 region: CASSLVGQKGSYEQYF. Written as DNA, the CDR3 is TGTGCCAGCAGCTTAGTAGGGCAGAAAGGATCCTACGAGCAGTACTTC.

J is TRBJ2-7 and V is TRBV5-4, with a possible D match to TRBD1 (6 bases). This CDR3 spans 12 amino acids. Germline-derived CDR1 and CDR2 are SGHNT and YYREEE (reference sequence). Trimming stripped 4 bases from V and 3 bases from J, with 8 bases between. The CDR3 DNA reads as TGTGCCAGCAGCAGGGACAACTACGAGCAGTACTTC. This sequence encodes CASSRDNYEQYF.